This T cell receptor (beta chain) was retrieved from a study of cytomegalovirus exposure and HLA in healthy donors. Primers: 60 Vbeta forward and 13 Jbeta reverse. Assay used: immunoSEQ multiplex PCR; TCRdb lists only in-frame clones, some missing. The table lists more than 100,000 clones, 8.9% of them singletons. This clone was counted between two and nine times. Per germline, CDR1 MNHEY and CDR2 SVGAGI. V was clipped by 2 bases and J by 4 bases, with 12 bases between them. There are 15 residues in the CDR3. The J gene is TRBJ2-1, the V gene TRBV6-5, with a possible D match to TRBD2 (7 bases). Source material: PBMCs. This TCR came from a woman between 40 and 55 years old in good health and CMV-seropositive. For the CDR3, the DNA is TGTGCCAGCAGTTACGGGCGGGGGCTGTACAATGAGCAGTTCTTC. This translates into CASSYGRGLYNEQFF.